These T cell receptor beta chains were read from a single sample in a study of T cells in Graves' hyperthyroidism and ophthalmopathy. TCRdb passed the multiplex PCR reads through MiXCR, listing each CDR3 protein once. The repertoire holds 600,000 to 700,000 distinct CDR3 sequences, with 40% to 55% as singletons. The specimen sequenced was peripheral blood or thyroid tissue (not recorded which). The source of these receptors is an adult man with Graves' disease, either hyperthyroidism or ophthalmopathy (not recorded which). Each CDR3 is given with its conserved first and last residue. A D gene is named only where the DNA matches it firmly. Where a row states a size, it is once, few, many or the class of an expanded clone; other rows omit it.

v_gene	d_gene	abundance	j_gene	CDR3nt	CDR3aa
TRBV27	-	-	TRBJ1-2	TGTGCCAGCAGTGTATCGACGACCGGCTACACCTTC	CASSVSTTGYTF
TRBV25-1	TRBD2	-	TRBJ2-7	TGTGCCAGCAGTGCTGACTCCGGACTAGCGGAGGACGAGCAGTACTTC	CASSADSGLAEDEQYF
TRBV12-3/TRBV12-4	-	-	TRBJ1-5	TGTGCCAGCAGTCTAACAGGGACGCATTTT	CASSLTGTHF
TRBV29-1	TRBD1	-	TRBJ2-6	TGCAGCGTGCGACAGGGCTTGGGGGCCAACGTCCTGACTTTC	CSVRQGLGANVLTF
TRBV29-1	-	-	TRBJ2-6	TGCAGCGTTGAGGTTGAGGGGGGCGCCGGGGCCAACGTCCTGACTTTC	CSVEVEGGAGANVLTF
TRBV2	-	many	TRBJ2-7	TGCGCCAGCAGTGAGGGGGGTTACGAGCAGTACTTC	CASSEGGYEQYF
TRBV10-2	TRBD1	-	TRBJ1-1	TGTGCCAGCAGTTCCCCGGGACAGGGAGCTGAAGCTTTCTTT	CASSSPGQGAEAFF
TRBV2	TRBD1	-	TRBJ1-5	TGTACCAGCAGTGGGACAGGGAACCAGCCCCAGCATTTT	CTSSGTGNQPQHF
TRBV7-2	-	-	TRBJ1-1	TGTGCCAGCAGCTTAACGCGCGCGACTACTGCCCCTGAAGCTTTCTTT	CASSLTRATTAPEAFF
TRBV6-1	-	-	TRBJ1-1	TGTGCCAGCAGCTGGCGGGGGGCGAGCACTGAAGCTTTCTTT	CASSWRGASTEAFF
TRBV20-1	-	-	TRBJ1-5	TGCAGTGCTAGAGATATGCAGGGTGATATGGGCAATCAGCCCCAGCATTTT	CSARDMQGDMGNQPQHF
TRBV6-5	TRBD1	few	TRBJ1-1	TGTGCCAGCAGTACTACAGGGGGACTCAGCCCTGAAGCTTTCTTT	CASSTTGGLSPEAFF
TRBV12-3/TRBV12-4	-	-	TRBJ1-6	TGTGCCAGCAGCTCGGTATGGAGTTCACCCCTCCACTTT	CASSSVWSSPLHF
TRBV5-4	TRBD2	-	TRBJ2-7	TGTGCCAGCAGCTGGGGTTACAGCAGGCGCGGGAGTAAGTTAAACTACGAGCAGTACTTC	CASSWGYSRRGSKLNYEQYF
TRBV7-9	TRBD1	many	TRBJ1-1	TGTGCCAGCAGCCGCGCAGGGACAGCGATTAACACTGAAGCTTTCTTT	CASSRAGTAINTEAFF
TRBV6-1	TRBD1	-	TRBJ1-5	TGTGCCAGCAGTGGCGGACAGGGGGGAGATCAGCCCCAGCATTTT	CASSGGQGGDQPQHF
TRBV6-5	-	few	TRBJ2-7	TGTGCCAGCAGTAAAGGTCCTCCCTACGAGCAGTACTTC	CASSKGPPYEQYF
TRBV7-2	-	-	TRBJ2-3	TGTGCCAGCAGCTTAGTTGTGGGAGATACGCAGTATTTT	CASSLVVGDTQYF
TRBV10-2	-	few	TRBJ1-6	TGCGCCAGCAGTGGGGCCGGGACGCCCGCTTCACCCCTCCACTTT	CASSGAGTPASPLHF
TRBV12-3/TRBV12-4	TRBD1	-	TRBJ1-2	TGTGCCAGCAGTCCTCGGGACAGGGGGCTTGGCTACACCTTC	CASSPRDRGLGYTF
TRBV10-3	-	few	TRBJ2-5	TGTGCCATCATCCCGGGCCAGTACTTC	CAIIPGQYF
TRBV7-9	-	-	TRBJ2-2	TGTGCCAGCAACCGGTTGGGGGGGACAACGAACACCGGGGAGCTGTTTTTT	CASNRLGGTTNTGELFF
TRBV7-9	-	many	TRBJ2-7	TGTGCCAGCCGCAAAGACTACGAGCAGTACTTC	CASRKDYEQYF
TRBV29-1	TRBD1	many	TRBJ1-2	TGCAGCGTGTTACAGGGGGACTATGGCTACACCTTC	CSVLQGDYGYTF
TRBV12-3/TRBV12-4	TRBD1	-	TRBJ1-2	TGTGCCAGCAGTTTAGTGACAGGGGGGAATGGCTACACCTTC	CASSLVTGGNGYTF
TRBV5-1	-	-	TRBJ1-3	TGCGCCAGCAGCTTGGTTCGTTCAAGGGGTCTATCTGGAAACACCATATATTTT	CASSLVRSRGLSGNTIYF
TRBV2	-	many	TRBJ1-4	TGTGCCAGCAGTGACTGGCCAGGGGAGGAAAAACTGTTTTTT	CASSDWPGEEKLFF
TRBV4-1	TRBD1	-	TRBJ1-1	TGTGCCAGCTCACCTTGGGGACAGCTAAACACTGAAGCTTTCTTT	CASSPWGQLNTEAFF
TRBV2	TRBD2	-	TRBJ2-7	TGTGCCAGCAGGGTTGATAGCGGGAGTAATGACGAGCAGTACTTC	CASRVDSGSNDEQYF